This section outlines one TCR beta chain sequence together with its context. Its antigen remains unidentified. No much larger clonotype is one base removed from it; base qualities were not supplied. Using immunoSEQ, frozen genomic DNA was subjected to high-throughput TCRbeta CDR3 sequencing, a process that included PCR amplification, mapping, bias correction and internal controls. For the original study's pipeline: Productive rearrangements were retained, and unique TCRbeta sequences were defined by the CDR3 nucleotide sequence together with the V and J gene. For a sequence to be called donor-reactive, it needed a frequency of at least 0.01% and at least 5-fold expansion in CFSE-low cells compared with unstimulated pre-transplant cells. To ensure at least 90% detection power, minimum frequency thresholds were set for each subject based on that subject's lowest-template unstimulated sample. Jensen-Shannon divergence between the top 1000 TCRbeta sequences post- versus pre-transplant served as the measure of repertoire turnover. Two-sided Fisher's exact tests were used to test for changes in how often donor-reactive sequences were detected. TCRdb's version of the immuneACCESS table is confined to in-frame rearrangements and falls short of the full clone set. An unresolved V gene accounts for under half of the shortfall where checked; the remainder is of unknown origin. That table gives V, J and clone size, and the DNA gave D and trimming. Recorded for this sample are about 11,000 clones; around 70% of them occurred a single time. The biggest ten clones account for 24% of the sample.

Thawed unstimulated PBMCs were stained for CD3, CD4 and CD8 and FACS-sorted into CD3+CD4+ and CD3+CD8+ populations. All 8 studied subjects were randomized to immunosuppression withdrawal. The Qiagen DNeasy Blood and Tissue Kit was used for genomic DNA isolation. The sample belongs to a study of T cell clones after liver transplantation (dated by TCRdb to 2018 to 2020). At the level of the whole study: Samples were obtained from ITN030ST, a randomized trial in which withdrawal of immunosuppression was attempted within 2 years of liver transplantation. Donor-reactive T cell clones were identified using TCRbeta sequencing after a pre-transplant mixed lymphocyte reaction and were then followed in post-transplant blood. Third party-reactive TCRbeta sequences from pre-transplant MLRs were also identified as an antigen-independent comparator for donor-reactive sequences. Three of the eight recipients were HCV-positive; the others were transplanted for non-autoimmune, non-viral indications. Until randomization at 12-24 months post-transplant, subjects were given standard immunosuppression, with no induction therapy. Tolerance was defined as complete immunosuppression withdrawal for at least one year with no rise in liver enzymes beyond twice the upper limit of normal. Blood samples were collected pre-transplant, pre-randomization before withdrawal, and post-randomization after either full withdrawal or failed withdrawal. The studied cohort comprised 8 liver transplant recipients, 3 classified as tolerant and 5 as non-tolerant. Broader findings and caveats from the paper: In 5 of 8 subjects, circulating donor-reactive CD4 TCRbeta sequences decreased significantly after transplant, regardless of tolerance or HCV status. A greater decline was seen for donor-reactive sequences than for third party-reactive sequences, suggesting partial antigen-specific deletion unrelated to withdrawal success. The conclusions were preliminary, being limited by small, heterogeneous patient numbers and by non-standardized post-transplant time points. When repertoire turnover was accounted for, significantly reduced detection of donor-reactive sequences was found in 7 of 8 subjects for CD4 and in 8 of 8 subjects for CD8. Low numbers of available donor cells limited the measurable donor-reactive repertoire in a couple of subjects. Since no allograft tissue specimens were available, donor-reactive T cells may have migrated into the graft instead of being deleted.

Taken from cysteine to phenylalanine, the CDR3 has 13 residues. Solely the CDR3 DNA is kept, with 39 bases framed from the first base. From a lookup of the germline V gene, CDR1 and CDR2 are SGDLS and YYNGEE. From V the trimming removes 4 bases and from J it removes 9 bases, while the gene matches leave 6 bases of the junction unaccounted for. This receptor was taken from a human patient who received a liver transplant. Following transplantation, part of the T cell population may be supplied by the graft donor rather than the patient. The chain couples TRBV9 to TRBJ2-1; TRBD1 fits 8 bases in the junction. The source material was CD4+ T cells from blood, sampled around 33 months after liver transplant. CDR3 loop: CASSPRTGSEQFF. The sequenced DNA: TGTGCCAGCAGCCCTAGGACAGGGAGTGAGCAGTTCTTC.